The 23 T cell receptor beta chains below were found in one sample sequenced in a study of post-analysis software for immune sequencing data. These TCRs are of unknown antigen specificity. Sequencing libraries made from TCR beta cDNA carried unique molecular identifiers. From the PCR reads, TCRdb called clonotypes with MiXCR, one entry per CDR3 protein. The sample gives hundreds of thousands of distinct CDR3 sequences, roughly 27% of which show up once; 0.56% is in the top ten. Findings of the study overall: Comparison of patients with controls showed 4 to 6 TRBV segments more frequent in patients, TRBV5-6, TRBV5-1 and TRBV20-1 among them.

Sequenced: blood. The receptors come from a girl under 18 with multiple sclerosis.

This clonotype was counted between two and nine times. The chain uses TRBV29-1 and TRBJ2-7; 7 bases line up with TRBD1. Trimming removed 3 bases from V and 5 bases from J; junction bases left unmatched: 7. Germline CDR1 is SQVTM and CDR2 is ANQGSEA. This CDR3 has 13 amino acids. The CDR3 loop is CSVETTGSNEQYF. CDR3 DNA sequence: TGCAGCGTTGAGACGACAGGGTCAAACGAGCAGTACTTC.

This clonotype was counted a few times. V usage is TRBV4-3 and J usage is TRBJ2-1; the match to TRBD2 covers 7 bases. V was pared by 0 bases and J by 2 bases, with 7 bases of the junction left unmatched. The CDR3 has 17 residues. The germline CDR1 and CDR2 sequences are LGHNA and YSLEER. DNA for the CDR3: TGCGCCAGCAGCCAAGACGGGGGTCTAGCGGCCTACAATGAGCAGTTCTTC. Translated, it gives CASSQDGGLAAYNEQFF.

V gene TRBV5-1 combines with J gene TRBJ2-1; D remains ambiguous. Germline CDR1 is SGHRS and CDR2 is YFSETQ. This CDR3 contains 14 residues. V was trimmed by 4 bases and J by 2 bases, leaving 10 bases between them. The CDR3 region has the DNA TGCGCCAGCAGCAGCCGGGCTACCTACAATGAGCAGTTCTTC. Translated, it gives CASSSRATYNEQFF.

The rearrangement uses TRBV4-3 and TRBJ1-4, with D tentatively TRBD1 (6 bases). This CDR3 spans 15 amino acids. V was clipped by 1 base and J by 8 bases, with 14 bases between them. Germline CDR1 and CDR2: LGHNA and YSLEER. The CDR3 DNA reads TGCGCCAGCAGCCAAGTGAGGGGGTCCAAAGAAAAACTGTTTTTT. It codes for CASSQVRGSKEKLFF.

The rearrangement joins TRBV10-3 to TRBJ2-3; 11 nucleotides line up with TRBD2. Germline lookup yields CDR1 ENHRY and CDR2 SYGVKD. V shed 5 bases, J shed 2 bases, and the junction held 6 bases outside the gene matches. CDR3 length equals 16 residues. DNA for the CDR3: TGTGCCATCAGTTTACTAGCGGGGGCCTTCACAGATACGCAGTATTTT. Translation gives CAISLLAGAFTDTQYF.

The genes are TRBV20-1 and TRBJ1-5; tentatively, D is TRBD1 (6 bases). This CDR3 spans 16 amino acids. V gave up 0 bases and J gave up 7 bases, with 19 bases separating them. CDR1 DFQATT and CDR2 SNEGSKA come from the germline V gene (reference sequence). In DNA form, the CDR3 reads TGCAGTGCTAGAGATTCCGTCAGGGGAGGCGACCAGCCCCAGCATTTT. The encoded protein is CSARDSVRGGDQPQHF.

This clonotype has a count of ten or more. The chain employs TRBV28 and TRBJ2-7; possible D gene TRBD1, 5 bases. Trimming cost V 1 base and J 0 bases, with 10 bases left between them. The CDR3 loop spans 15 amino acids. Per germline, CDR1 MDHEN and CDR2 SYDVKM. CDR3 DNA sequence: TGTGCCAGCAGTTTATTGGGGCAGGGCTCCTACGAGCAGTACTTC. Translating gives CASSLLGQGSYEQYF.

V gene TRBV7-2 combines with J gene TRBJ2-7, with D possibly being TRBD2 (6 bases). The CDR3 loop spans 15 amino acids. V shed 3 bases and J shed 2 bases, with 14 bases lying between them. CDR1 is SGHTA and CDR2 is FQGNSA in the germline V gene. The CDR3 DNA sequence: TGTGCCAGCAGCTTTTACCGCGGGAAGACCTACGAGCAGTACTTC. Protein sequence: CASSFYRGKTYEQYF. The variable domain in full, with the rest retrieved from reference TRBV7-2 and TRBJ2-7, is GAGVSQSPSNKVTEKGKDVELRCDPISGHTALYWYRQSLGQGLEFLIYFQGNSAPDKSGLPSDRFSAERTGGSVSTLTIQRTQQEDSAVYLCASSFYRGKTYEQYFGPGTRLTVT.

The chain carries TRBV20-1 and TRBJ1-6; D ambiguous. Germline CDR1 and CDR2: DFQATT and SNEGSKA (reference sequence). CDR3 length: 15 residues. Trimming took 0 bases from V and 10 from J, leaving 16 bases between them. The CDR3, as DNA: TGCAGTGCTAGAGATCGGGGATTGGATAGGTCACCCCTCCACTTT. It is translated as CSARDRGLDRSPLHF.

This clonotype was counted a few times. This chain uses TRBV12-3 or TRBV12-4 with TRBJ1-6; 7 positions match TRBD1. The ends lost 6 bases at V and 4 bases at J; junction bases unmatched: 3. The CDR3 contains 14 residues. CDR3 nucleotides: TGTGCCAGCAGACCGGGACAGTATAATTCACCCCTCCACTTT. It is translated as CASRPGQYNSPLHF.

Many counts were recorded for this clonotype. DNA of the CDR3: TGCGCCAGCAGGCACCCGGCTTTGGCTAATGAAAAACTGTTTTTT. This encodes CASRHPALANEKLFF. The V gene is TRBV5-1, the J gene TRBJ1-4; D is unresolved. V dropped 5 bases and J dropped 3 bases, with 14 bases sitting between them. Germline values: CDR1 SGHRS, CDR2 YFSETQ. The CDR3 contains 15 residues. The complete variable domain, with remaining parts taken from reference TRBV5-1 and TRBJ1-4, reads KAGVTQTPRYLIKTRGQQVTLSCSPISGHRSVSWYQQTPGQGLQFLFEYFSETQRNKGNFPGRFSGRQFSNSRSEMNVSTLELGDSALYLCASRHPALANEKLFFGSGTQLSVL.

With respect to this clonotype: A junction end diverges from the germline sequence, so it may reflect a read error. This rearrangement joins TRBV6-5 to TRBJ2-3; a weak D match, TRBD1 (6 bases). Germline lookup yields CDR1 MNHEY and CDR2 SVGAGI. The CDR3 totals 16 residues. The CDR3 is CANSYEAQGITDTQYF. As DNA, the CDR3 is TGTGCCAACAGTTATGAGGCACAGGGAATCACAGATACGCAGTATTTT.

V is TRBV20-1 and J is TRBJ2-7, with TRBD2 identical over 8 bases. This CDR3 has 13 residues. The V segment lost 7 bases and the J segment 2 bases; nucleotides outside the gene matches: 7. The germline CDR1 and CDR2 sequences are DFQATT and SNEGSKA (reference sequence). The CDR3 DNA reads TGCAGTGGGTTGACTAGCGAGGCCTACGAGCAGTACTTC. The encoded protein is CSGLTSEAYEQYF.

The chain uses TRBV6-6 and TRBJ1-1; D perhaps matches TRBD1 (5 bases). V gave up 4 bases and J gave up 1 base, with 16 bases separating them. Germline loops: CDR1 MNHNY, CDR2 SVGAGI (reference sequence). CDR3 length: 16 amino acids. The CDR3 DNA is TGTGCCAGCAGTTTCATGCGGGGGAGGGAGAACACTGAAGCTTTCTTT. Encoded protein: CASSFMRGRENTEAFF.

CDR3 amino acids: CASSQTSGMQETQYF. Written as DNA, the CDR3 is TGTGCCAGCAGCCAGACTAGCGGAATGCAAGAGACCCAGTACTTC. The rearrangement joins TRBV28 to TRBJ2-5; 9 nucleotides line up with TRBD2. The V and J ends lost 6 bases and 2 bases, in that order; junction bases with no gene match: 7. Per germline, CDR1 MDHEN and CDR2 SYDVKM. This CDR3 comprises 15 residues.

This clonotype occurred many times. The chain couples TRBV2 to TRBJ2-5, with TRBD1 matching 12 bases. Germline V CDR1 and CDR2: SNHLY, FYNNEI. Trimming took 7 bases from V and 4 from J; bases not matched to a gene: 7. The CDR3 loop spans 15 amino acids. The CDR3 DNA sequence: TGTGCCAGCATTCGGGGGACAGGGGGCAGAGAGACCCAGTACTTC. Protein sequence: CASIRGTGGRETQYF.

V is TRBV20-1 and J is TRBJ2-5, with a possible D match to TRBD2 (5 bases). There are 13 residues in the CDR3. Trimming cost V 6 bases and J 1 base, with 12 bases left between them. Germline CDR1 and CDR2: DFQATT and SNEGSKA (reference sequence). The DNA for the CDR3 is TGCAGTGCAGAATCCCGGGGCCAAGAGACCCAGTACTTC. Protein sequence: CSAESRGQETQYF.

The chain is built from TRBV4-1 and TRBJ2-4, with D hard to call. The assigned J gene may be wrong: the sequence end matches TRBJ2-7 better. Germline CDR1 and CDR2: MGHRA and YSYEKL. The CDR3 runs to 14 residues. CDR3 nucleotides: TGCGCCAGCAGCCAAGAAGAATCCGGGCTCGAGCAGTACTTC. Its translation: CASSQEESGLEQYF.

The chain links TRBV7-2 to TRBJ2-6; 7 nucleotides line up with TRBD1. This CDR3 spans 18 amino acids. Germline CDR1 is SGHTA and CDR2 is FQGNSA. Trimming took 4 bases from V and 0 from J; bases not matched to a gene: 9. The CDR3 DNA sequence: TGTGCCAGCAGCTCAGAGCCACAGGGGAGCTCTGGGGCCAACGTCCTGACTTTC. Translation: CASSSEPQGSSGANVLTF.

Of note for this clonotype: Mismatch with germline at one junction end may stem from a read error. This rearrangement joins TRBV7-8 to TRBJ2-1; TRBD1 matches at 8 bases. The CDR3 sequence is 17 residues long. The germline V gene has CDR1 SGHVS and CDR2 FQNEAQ. CDR3 coding DNA: TGTGCCGGCAGCTCACACCCGGTTACAGGGGGATGGGGTGAGCAGTTCTTC. Its translation is CAGSSHPVTGGWGEQFF. The full variable domain, rest sourced from reference TRBV7-8 and TRBJ2-1, is GAGVSQSPRYKVAKRGQDVALRCDPISGHVSLFWYQQALGQGPEFLTYFQNEAQLDKSGLPSDRFFAERPEGSVSTLKIQRTQQEDSAVYLCAGSSHPVTGGWGEQFFGPGTRLTVL.

This clonotype was seen more than once but under ten times. The V gene is TRBV25-1, the J gene TRBJ2-7, with D possibly being TRBD1 or TRBD2 (5 bases each). Germline V gene sequence: CDR1 MGHDK, CDR2 SYGVNS. This CDR3 has 14 residues. V was pared by 6 bases and J by 0 bases, with 12 bases between. CDR3 residues: CASRAGGTSYEQYF. The CDR3 coding sequence is TGTGCCAGCAGGGCTGGTGGGACCTCCTACGAGCAGTACTTC.

The rearrangement uses TRBV5-6 and TRBJ2-6, with unresolved D. Germline V gene lookup returns CDR1 SGHDT and CDR2 YYEEEE. The CDR3 totals 18 residues. The V gene lost 1 base and the J gene lost 1 base, with 15 bases spanning the gap. CDR3 in DNA: TGTGCCAGCAGCTTGTCCCTCGGCCCAGGATCTGGGGCCAACGTCCTGACTTTC. It encodes CASSLSLGPGSGANVLTF.

V is TRBV12-3 or TRBV12-4 and J is TRBJ2-2, with 7 bases that match TRBD2. The CDR3 runs to 15 residues. The V gene end was trimmed by 10 bases and the J gene end by 1 base; junction bases not matched to a gene: 9. CDR3 sequence: CAIGGGGWNTGELFF. In nucleotides, the CDR3 is TGTGCCATCGGTGGGGGGGGATGGAACACCGGGGAGCTGTTTTTT.